Below, 32 T cell receptor beta chains from the same sample are listed, as sequenced in a study of cytotoxic CD8 clonotypes in ibrutinib-treated CLL. Libraries were prepared by immunoSEQ multiplex PCR; TCRdb keeps only in-frame clonotypes and omits some of them. Of more than 15,000 clones in the sample, about 81% are singletons; the top ten hold over 15%. The starting material was PBMCs, obtained before ibrutinib treatment. All receptors derive from a human donor with chronic lymphocytic leukemia.

The V gene is TRBV19, the J gene TRBJ2-1, with 12 positions matching TRBD2. Germline-derived CDR1 and CDR2 are LNHDA and SQIVND (reference sequence). The ends lost 8 bases at V and 9 bases at J; junction bases unmatched: 11. This CDR3 has 15 residues. The DNA of the CDR3 is TGTGCCAGTGTCGTGACTAGCGGGAGTTTTCGTGAGCAGTTCTTC. Translating it yields CASVVTSGSFREQFF. The whole variable domain, remainder taken from reference TRBV19 and TRBJ2-1, is DGGITQSPKYLFRKEGQNVTLSCEQNLNHDAMYWYRQDPGQGLRLIYYSQIVNDFQKGDIAEGYSVSREKKESFPLTVTSAQKNPTAFYLCASVVTSGSFREQFFGPGTRLTVL.

The sample holds a few counts of this clone. The chain carries TRBV28 and TRBJ1-1; D might be TRBD1 (6 bases). V lost 3 bases and J lost 0, with 14 bases in between. This CDR3 has 16 amino acids. Germline V gene sequence: CDR1 MDHEN, CDR2 SYDVKM. The CDR3: CASSLIGGPLNTEAFF. The CDR3, as DNA: TGTGCCAGCAGTTTGATCGGGGGGCCTTTGAACACTGAAGCTTTCTTT.

The rearrangement uses TRBV5-1 and TRBJ2-3; TRBD2 might be the D (5 bases). The length of the CDR3 is 14 residues. V was trimmed by 0 bases and J by 1 base, leaving 6 bases between them. Germline CDR1 and CDR2: SGHRS and YFSETQ. CDR3 residues: CASSLDGGTDTQYF. In nucleotides, the CDR3 is TGCGCCAGCAGCTTGGACGGGGGCACAGATACGCAGTATTTT. Looking up the rest from reference TRBV5-1 and TRBJ2-3 gives the full variable domain: KAGVTQTPRYLIKTRGQQVTLSCSPISGHRSVSWYQQTPGQGLQFLFEYFSETQRNKGNFPGRFSGRQFSNSRSEMNVSTLELGDSALYLCASSLDGGTDTQYFGPGTRLTVL.

Judged by abundance, this clone is medium-sized. The chain carries TRBV11-2 and TRBJ2-3; no firm D call. Trimming removed 5 bases at V and 0 bases at J, with 9 bases between. The CDR3 spans 14 residues. Germline V gene data show CDR1 as SGHAT and CDR2 as FQNNGV. For the CDR3, the DNA is TGTGCCAGCAGCAACTCCTACAGCACAGATACGCAGTATTTT. Its protein product is CASSNSYSTDTQYF.

The chain combines TRBV5-4 with TRBJ2-7; D unresolved. Germline V CDR1 and CDR2: SGHNT, YYREEE (reference sequence). The length of the CDR3 is 12 residues. V shed 1 base and J shed 4 bases, with 6 bases lying between them. The chain's CDR3 is CASSLSEYEQYF. The CDR3 coding sequence is TGTGCCAGCAGCTTGTCTGAATACGAGCAGTACTTC.

Details on this clone: One end of the junction fails to match germline, which may point to a read error. The chain is built from TRBV7-6 and TRBJ1-2; the D gene is possibly TRBD1 (6 bases). Germline-derived CDR1 and CDR2 are SGHVS and FNYEAQ. The CDR3 has 13 residues. The CDR3 DNA reads as TGTGCCAGCAGCTTACAGGGGAATAATGGCTGCACCTTC. It is translated as CASSLQGNNGCTF.

The gene calls are TRBV7-3 and TRBJ2-1; a possible D gene is TRBD2 (6 bases). V lost 6 bases and J 5 bases, leaving 11 bases between the germline ends. Germline lookup yields CDR1 SGHTA and CDR2 FQGTGA. This CDR3 is 13 amino acids long. CDR3 in amino acids: CASSWERDNEQFF. CDR3 nucleotide sequence: TGTGCCAGCAGTTGGGAGCGGGACAATGAGCAGTTCTTC.

This clone was found once. This sequence joins TRBV6-1 and TRBJ2-7, with D unresolved. The CDR3 spans 15 residues. V lost 3 bases and J 3 bases, leaving 15 bases between the germline ends. The germline V gene encodes CDR1 MNHNS and CDR2 SASEGT. Here the CDR3 reads CASSDYAASIYEQYF. For the CDR3, the DNA is TGTGCCAGCAGTGATTACGCCGCGTCCATCTACGAGCAGTACTTC.

This clone occurred once. This chain links TRBV10-3 with TRBJ1-4, with TRBD1 as a possible D gene (5 bases). The length of the CDR3 is 13 residues. Between the trimmed V and J ends, which lost 3 bases and 7 bases, there was a span of 9 bases. CDR1 and CDR2 from the germline V gene are ENHRY and SYGVKD. The CDR3 DNA reads TGTGCCATCAGTGACACCGGGGGTGAAAAACTGTTTTTT. Translated: CAISDTGGEKLFF.

The chain is built from TRBV9 and TRBJ2-1; TRBD2 matches at 8 bases. CDR3 length: 15 amino acids. Trimming at V came to 4 bases and at J to 6 bases, leaving 9 bases not matched to a gene. Per the germline V gene, CDR1 is SGDLS and CDR2 is YYNGEE. CDR3 bases: TGTGCCAGCAGCCCTTCAGCGGGAGCAGGCAATGAGCAGTTCTTC. It specifies CASSPSAGAGNEQFF.

V is TRBV9 and J is TRBJ2-3; possible D gene TRBD1, 5 bases. V gave up 4 bases and J gave up 3 bases, with 18 bases separating them. The CDR3 is made up of 16 amino acids. Germline lookup yields CDR1 SGDLS and CDR2 YYNGEE. The DNA for the CDR3 is TGTGCCAGCAGCCACCGGACATTAACAAGGACAGATACGCAGTATTTT. This encodes CASSHRTLTRTDTQYF.

Here the CDR3 reads CASWGASGIPGELFF. DNA of the CDR3: TGTGCCAGCTGGGGGGCGAGCGGGATCCCCGGGGAGCTGTTTTTT. The chain carries TRBV2 and TRBJ2-2, with D possibly matching TRBD2 (7 bases). CDR1 is SNHLY and CDR2 is FYNNEI in the germline V gene. The CDR3 covers 15 residues. V lost 8 bases and J 6 bases, leaving 19 bases between the germline ends.

V and J are TRBV5-1 and TRBJ1-1; D is uncertain. V lost 0 bases to trimming and J lost 2 bases, with 11 bases between them. Germline V gives CDR1 SGHRS, CDR2 YFSETQ. The CDR3 is made up of 15 amino acids. CDR3: CASSLAAEANTEAFF. The CDR3 coding sequence is TGCGCCAGCAGCTTGGCCGCAGAAGCCAACACTGAAGCTTTCTTT.

V and J are TRBV20-1 and TRBJ2-4; D is unclear. V lost 5 bases and J lost 8, with 10 bases in between. CDR3 length: 11 amino acids. The V gene's germline CDR1 is DFQATT and CDR2 SNEGSKA (reference sequence). This chain's CDR3 is CSAGPRDIQYF. Written as DNA, the CDR3 is TGCAGTGCTGGGCCCCGAGACATTCAGTACTTC.

This chain joins TRBV28 and TRBJ1-2; D possibly corresponds to TRBD1 (6 bases). From germline, CDR1 is MDHEN and CDR2 SYDVKM. V was clipped by 10 bases and J by 5 bases, with 17 bases between them. The CDR3 contains 13 residues. CDR3 DNA: TGTGCCACCCGCCGGGGGGCCGGTTATGGCTACACCTTC. Translation: CATRRGAGYGYTF.

V and J are TRBV4-3 and TRBJ2-1; 11 positions match TRBD2. The CDR3 is 19 amino acids. Germline CDR1 reads LGHNA; CDR2 reads YSLEER. Trimming cost V 1 base and J 12 bases; bases outside gene matches: 20. CDR3 protein: CASSQVGLEGTSGQRVQFF. Written as DNA, the CDR3 is TGCGCCAGCAGCCAAGTTGGGCTTGAGGGGACTAGCGGCCAACGGGTGCAGTTCTTC.

The J gene is TRBJ1-1, the V gene TRBV28, with no clear D. Deletions cut 6 bases from V and 1 base from J, with 9 bases between. CDR3 length: 13 residues. CDR1 and CDR2 from the germline V gene are MDHEN and SYDVKM. CDR3 loop: CASRTTSNTEAFF. The DNA of the CDR3 is TGTGCCAGCAGAACGACATCGAACACTGAAGCTTTCTTT.

Only one count was recorded for this clone. V and J are TRBV7-3 and TRBJ2-5, with a weak D call TRBD2 (6 bases). This CDR3 region has 15 residues. V was pared by 1 base and J by 5 bases, with 14 bases between. CDR1 and CDR2 (germline): SGHTA, FQGTGA. Here the CDR3 reads CASSLRGDPGETQYF. CDR3 DNA sequence: TGTGCCAGCAGCTTAAGGGGGGATCCTGGGGAGACCCAGTACTTC.

This clone was observed once. This chain uses TRBV7-9 with TRBJ1-4; 10 nucleotides match TRBD1. The J segment lost 7 bases and the V segment lost 7 bases, leaving 3 bases of the junction unmatched. CDR3 length equals 13 residues. Germline V gene sequence: CDR1 SEHNR, CDR2 FQNEAQ (reference sequence). CDR3 sequence reads: CASTGTGVEKLFF. CDR3 DNA: TGTGCCAGCACCGGGACAGGGGTTGAAAAACTGTTTTTT.

This chain connects TRBV30 to TRBJ2-7; 7 positions match TRBD2. The germline V gene encodes CDR1 GTSNPN and CDR2 SVGIG (reference sequence). The V gene end was trimmed by 2 bases and the J gene end by 2 bases; junction bases not matched to a gene: 3. There are 13 residues in the CDR3. The CDR3 DNA reads as TGTGCCTGGAGTCTAGCGGCTACCTACGAGCAGTACTTC. Amino acids: CAWSLAATYEQYF.

V usage is TRBV30 and J usage is TRBJ1-1, with D uncertain. The germline gives CDR1 GTSNPN, CDR2 SVGIG (reference sequence). The CDR3 spans 11 residues. Trimming removed 1 base at V and 5 bases at J, with 5 bases between. The DNA for the CDR3 is TGTGCCTGGAGTGGCCAAACTGAAGCTTTCTTT. Protein product: CAWSGQTEAFF.

The V gene is TRBV19, the J gene TRBJ2-7, with TRBD2 matching over 14 bases. CDR3 length equals 16 residues. Germline V gene data show CDR1 as LNHDA and CDR2 as SQIVND (reference sequence). With V trimmed by 6 bases and J by 5 bases, 9 bases remained unmatched. This chain's CDR3 is CASSPTSGRAVDEQYF. The CDR3 DNA reads TGTGCCAGTAGCCCGACTAGCGGGAGGGCCGTCGACGAGCAGTACTTC.

V gene TRBV2 combines with J gene TRBJ2-1; 10 bases line up with TRBD2. Germline-derived CDR1 and CDR2 are SNHLY and FYNNEI. The CDR3 totals 13 residues. The V segment lost 11 bases and the J segment 9 bases; nucleotides outside the gene matches: 10. CDR3 sequence reads: CAVPSGRAAEQFF. The DNA of the CDR3 is TGTGCCGTCCCCAGCGGGAGGGCCGCTGAGCAGTTCTTC.

This clone came up once. CDR3 residues: CASSLIQGFGADTQYF. The DNA for the CDR3 is TGCGCCAGCAGTCTGATACAGGGGTTCGGGGCAGATACGCAGTATTTT. The chain carries TRBV5-1 and TRBJ2-3; 7 bases match TRBD1. The V and J ends lost 5 bases and 4 bases, in that order; junction bases with no gene match: 13. This CDR3 contains 16 residues. Germline-derived CDR1 and CDR2 are SGHRS and YFSETQ.

J is TRBJ2-3 and V is TRBV7-3; D gene unclear. CDR3 length: 16 residues. The V gene lost 4 bases and the J gene lost 0 bases, with 14 bases spanning the gap. Germline loops: CDR1 SGHTA, CDR2 FQGTGA. The CDR3 protein is CASSSHSGSSTDTQYF. CDR3 bases: TGTGCCAGCAGCTCCCATTCGGGTTCTAGCACAGATACGCAGTATTTT.

The chain joins TRBV6-1 to TRBJ1-5; D gene uncertain. The germline gives CDR1 MNHNS, CDR2 SASEGT. CDR3 length: 14 amino acids. Trimming pared 6 bases from V and 2 bases from J, leaving 11 bases between. The DNA for the CDR3 is TGTGCCAGCAGCCCAATGTCGGGCAATCAGCCCCAGCATTTT. Translation gives CASSPMSGNQPQHF.

The V gene is TRBV5-8, the J gene TRBJ2-4; maybe TRBD2 (7 bases). Germline V gives CDR1 SGHTS, CDR2 YDEGEE. V was shortened by 5 bases and J by 0 bases, with 15 bases between the two germline ends. The CDR3 is 16 residues long. CDR3 region: CASRLQGLLAKNIQYF. The CDR3 nucleotides read TGTGCCAGCAGGCTACAGGGACTATTAGCCAAAAACATTCAGTACTTC.

The chain carries TRBV18 and TRBJ1-1; D is unresolved. Germline assignment: CDR1 KGHSH and CDR2 LQKENI. V lost 2 bases and J 2 bases, leaving 15 bases between the germline ends. This CDR3 is 16 amino acids long. The CDR3 DNA follows: TGTGCCAGCTCACCATCAGGAGACGCCCTTAACACTGAAGCTTTCTTT. Protein product: CASSPSGDALNTEAFF.

The V and J genes are TRBV29-1 and TRBJ2-5; the D gene is possibly TRBD1 (5 bases). Germline assignment: CDR1 SQVTM and CDR2 ANQGSEA. V was clipped by 1 base and J by 4 bases, with 10 bases between them. CDR3 size: 13 residues. The DNA for the CDR3 is TGCAGCGTTGAAGGACTCCAGGGAGAGACCCAGTACTTC. Translated, it gives CSVEGLQGETQYF.

The chain recombines TRBV28 with TRBJ2-7, with TRBD1 as a possible D gene (5 bases). The germline V and J ends were trimmed by 5 bases and 3 bases, with 20 bases remaining between them. CDR3 length: 16 residues. Germline V gene lookup returns CDR1 MDHEN and CDR2 SYDVKM. The CDR3 spells CASSPDSGSLYYEQYF. DNA of the CDR3: TGTGCCAGCAGTCCGGATTCAGGGTCCCTTTACTACGAGCAGTACTTC.

This chain links TRBV18 with TRBJ2-3, with 10 positions matching TRBD2. J lost 5 bases, V lost 3 bases, and 8 bases had no gene match. Germline V gene data show CDR1 as KGHSH and CDR2 as LQKENI. The CDR3 sequence is 16 residues long. CDR3: CASSPPTSGFGDTQYF. The DNA for the CDR3 is TGTGCCAGCTCACCCCCGACTAGCGGGTTTGGAGATACGCAGTATTTT.

This clone showed up just a few times. The rearrangement joins TRBV6-1 to TRBJ1-2, with 8 bases identical to TRBD1. Germline V gives CDR1 MNHNS, CDR2 SASEGT. Trimming at V came to 1 base and at J to 8 bases, leaving 6 bases not matched to a gene. The CDR3 extends over 14 amino acids. As DNA, the CDR3 is TGTGCCAGCAGTGAAGTGTCGGACAGGGCCGGCTACACCTTC. Translating gives CASSEVSDRAGYTF.